Listed below are T cell receptor beta chains from one sample, sequenced in a study of blood T cell repertoires in COVID-19. Data came from immunoSEQ multiplex PCR; TCRdb stores just in-frame clones and leaves some out. The repertoire holds 150,000 to 200,000 clones, with 81% as singletons. Source material: peripheral blood. Source of these receptors: an elderly woman with COVID-19, enrolled during active disease. CDR3s include the opening cysteine and the closing phenylalanine or tryptophan. A D gene is named only where the DNA matches it firmly. A row's size may be missing; if present it is once, few, many or a size class.

j_gene: TRBJ1-1; d_gene: NA; v_gene: TRBV5-4; abundance: NA; CDR3aa: CASSLGRGTEAFF; CDR3nt: TGTGCCAGCAGCTTGGGGCGAGGCACTGAAGCTTTCTTT
j_gene: TRBJ2-1; d_gene: NA; v_gene: TRBV30; abundance: few; CDR3aa: CAWSPADHLYNEQFF; CDR3nt: TGTGCCTGGAGTCCAGCGGATCATCTCTACAATGAGCAGTTCTTC
j_gene: TRBJ2-3; d_gene: TRBD2; v_gene: TRBV10-3; abundance: NA; CDR3aa: CAISPGTSGRSDTQYF; CDR3nt: TGTGCCATCAGTCCCGGGACTAGCGGGAGGTCAGATACGCAGTATTTT
j_gene: TRBJ2-6; d_gene: NA; v_gene: TRBV20-1; abundance: NA; CDR3aa: CSASIQGSGANVLTF; CDR3nt: TGCAGTGCTAGTATCCAGGGTAGTGGGGCCAACGTCCTGACTTTC
j_gene: TRBJ1-1; d_gene: TRBD1; v_gene: TRBV7-6; abundance: NA; CDR3aa: CASSPIRQGGNTEAFF; CDR3nt: TGTGCCAGCAGCCCGATCCGACAGGGCGGGAACACTGAAGCTTTCTTT
j_gene: TRBJ2-4; d_gene: NA; v_gene: TRBV25-1; abundance: NA; CDR3aa: CASSESGGRVNIQYF; CDR3nt: TGTGCCAGCAGTGAATCTGGCGGTAGAGTAAACATTCAGTACTTC
j_gene: TRBJ1-4; d_gene: NA; v_gene: TRBV5-6; abundance: few; CDR3aa: CASSLGDNPATNEKLFF; CDR3nt: TGTGCCAGCAGCTTGGGGGACAATCCGGCAACTAATGAAAAACTGTTTTTT
j_gene: TRBJ1-2; d_gene: NA; v_gene: TRBV28; abundance: NA; CDR3aa: CASSLGQGTYGYTF; CDR3nt: TGTGCCAGCAGTTTGGGTCAGGGGACCTATGGCTACACCTTC
j_gene: TRBJ2-7; d_gene: TRBD2; v_gene: TRBV6-1; abundance: NA; CDR3aa: CASSDLVAGVGEQYF; CDR3nt: TGTGCCAGCAGTGATCTAGTTGCGGGAGTAGGGGAGCAGTACTTC
j_gene: TRBJ2-7; d_gene: TRBD1; v_gene: TRBV11-2; abundance: once; CDR3aa: CASSPYGAGGVGEQYF; CDR3nt: TGTGCCAGCAGCCCGTATGGGGCAGGGGGCGTAGGTGAGCAGTACTTC
j_gene: TRBJ2-7; d_gene: TRBD2; v_gene: TRBV9; abundance: NA; CDR3aa: CASSVHELAGLTYEQYF; CDR3nt: TGTGCCAGCAGCGTACATGAACTAGCGGGGTTAACCTACGAGCAGTACTTC
j_gene: TRBJ2-7; d_gene: TRBD1; v_gene: TRBV6-5; abundance: NA; CDR3aa: CASSPYRGDYEQYF; CDR3nt: TGTGCCAGCAGTCCTTACAGGGGCGACTACGAGCAGTACTTC
j_gene: TRBJ1-4; d_gene: NA; v_gene: TRBV4-3; abundance: once; CDR3aa: CASSQGGNGEKLFF; CDR3nt: TGCGCCAGCAGCCAAGGAGGAAACGGGGAAAAACTGTTTTTT
j_gene: TRBJ2-7; d_gene: TRBD1; v_gene: TRBV29-1; abundance: few; CDR3aa: CSVGDRGPYEQYF; CDR3nt: TGCAGCGTTGGGGACAGGGGCCCCTACGAGCAGTACTTC
j_gene: TRBJ1-1; d_gene: NA; v_gene: TRBV28; abundance: NA; CDR3aa: CASTIPQGLKGTEAFF; CDR3nt: TGTGCCAGCACCATCCCTCAGGGGCTCAAGGGCACTGAAGCTTTCTTT
j_gene: TRBJ2-7; d_gene: TRBD2; v_gene: TRBV19; abundance: NA; CDR3aa: CASSISGLAGGSSYEQYF; CDR3nt: TGTGCCAGTAGTATATCGGGACTAGCGGGAGGCAGCTCCTACGAGCAGTACTTC
j_gene: TRBJ1-5; d_gene: NA; v_gene: TRBV28; abundance: few; CDR3aa: CAGGWGFNQPQHF; CDR3nt: TGTGCCGGGGGGTGGGGATTCAATCAGCCCCAGCATTTT
j_gene: TRBJ1-2; d_gene: TRBD1; v_gene: TRBV5-6; abundance: NA; CDR3aa: CASSSTGMDYGYTF; CDR3nt: TGTGCCAGCAGCTCGACAGGGATGGACTATGGCTACACCTTC
j_gene: TRBJ1-1; d_gene: NA; v_gene: TRBV20-1; abundance: NA; CDR3aa: CSARVRAEAFF; CDR3nt: TGCAGTGCTAGAGTGCGGGCTGAAGCTTTCTTT
j_gene: TRBJ2-1; d_gene: TRBD2; v_gene: TRBV18; abundance: NA; CDR3aa: CASSPLGGLADNEQFF; CDR3nt: TGTGCCAGCTCACCTTTAGGTGGACTAGCGGACAATGAGCAGTTCTTC
j_gene: TRBJ1-2; d_gene: NA; v_gene: TRBV6-1; abundance: many; CDR3aa: CASSERQGSFTYGYTF; CDR3nt: TGTGCCAGCAGTGAAAGGCAGGGATCCTTCACCTATGGCTACACCTTC
j_gene: TRBJ1-5; d_gene: TRBD1; v_gene: TRBV6-1; abundance: few; CDR3aa: CASSEWTGADNQPQHF; CDR3nt: TGTGCCAGCAGTGAATGGACAGGGGCGGACAATCAGCCCCAGCATTTT
j_gene: TRBJ1-2; d_gene: NA; v_gene: TRBV19; abundance: NA; CDR3aa: CASSIIPGGTRDGYTF; CDR3nt: TGTGCCAGTAGTATCATCCCGGGAGGGACGAGGGATGGCTACACCTTC
j_gene: TRBJ2-3; d_gene: NA; v_gene: TRBV6-1; abundance: NA; CDR3aa: CASSENWAGVQYF; CDR3nt: TGTGCCAGCAGTGAAAATTGGGCAGGGGTTCAGTATTTT
j_gene: TRBJ2-3; d_gene: NA; v_gene: TRBV5-4; abundance: few; CDR3aa: CASSLSTDTQYF; CDR3nt: TGTGCCAGCAGCCTATCCACAGATACGCAGTATTTT
j_gene: TRBJ2-5; d_gene: TRBD2; v_gene: TRBV2; abundance: NA; CDR3aa: CASSEGETSGETQYF; CDR3nt: TGTGCCAGCAGTGAAGGGGAGACTAGCGGCGAGACCCAGTACTTC
j_gene: TRBJ2-3; d_gene: TRBD2; v_gene: TRBV5-6; abundance: NA; CDR3aa: CASSPGLAVTDTQYF; CDR3nt: TGTGCCAGCAGCCCGGGGCTAGCGGTCACAGATACGCAGTATTTT
j_gene: TRBJ2-1; d_gene: NA; v_gene: TRBV5-1; abundance: NA; CDR3aa: CASSPQAGSYNEQFF; CDR3nt: TGCGCCAGCAGCCCCCAAGCTGGCTCCTACAATGAGCAGTTCTTC
j_gene: TRBJ2-3; d_gene: NA; v_gene: TRBV3-1/TRBV3-2; abundance: few; CDR3aa: CASSQDGAVADTQYF; CDR3nt: TGTGCCAGCAGCCAAGATGGGGCCGTGGCAGATACGCAGTATTTT
j_gene: TRBJ2-7; d_gene: TRBD1; v_gene: TRBV2; abundance: NA; CDR3aa: CAISPAPNRDRAYEQYF; CDR3nt: TGTGCCATCTCTCCTGCCCCAAACCGGGACAGGGCCTACGAGCAGTACTTC
j_gene: TRBJ1-3; d_gene: NA; v_gene: TRBV24-1; abundance: NA; CDR3aa: CATRRNSGNTIYF; CDR3nt: TGTGCCACCAGGCGTAACTCTGGAAACACCATATATTTT
j_gene: TRBJ1-1; d_gene: NA; v_gene: TRBV7-2; abundance: NA; CDR3aa: CASQQQVNTEAFF; CDR3nt: TGTGCCAGCCAGCAACAGGTGAACACTGAAGCTTTCTTT
j_gene: TRBJ2-1; d_gene: NA; v_gene: TRBV11-2; abundance: NA; CDR3aa: CASSLDLAGSYNEQFF; CDR3nt: TGTGCCAGCAGCTTAGATCTGGCGGGTAGCTACAATGAGCAGTTCTTC
j_gene: TRBJ2-1; d_gene: TRBD1; v_gene: TRBV4-3; abundance: NA; CDR3aa: CASSQRQGAYEQFF; CDR3nt: TGCGCCAGCAGCCAAAGACAGGGGGCGTATGAGCAGTTCTTC
j_gene: TRBJ2-1; d_gene: TRBD1; v_gene: TRBV3-1/TRBV3-2; abundance: NA; CDR3aa: CASSHLGSGGFFNEQFF; CDR3nt: TGTGCCAGCAGCCACCTAGGATCAGGGGGCTTTTTCAATGAGCAGTTCTTC
j_gene: TRBJ2-1; d_gene: TRBD1; v_gene: TRBV6-2/TRBV6-3; abundance: NA; CDR3aa: CASSRQGASYNEQFF; CDR3nt: TGTGCCAGCAGTCGACAGGGGGCCTCCTACAATGAGCAGTTCTTC
j_gene: TRBJ2-3; d_gene: TRBD2; v_gene: TRBV2; abundance: NA; CDR3aa: CASKREGADTQYF; CDR3nt: TGTGCCAGCAAACGGGAGGGAGCAGATACGCAGTATTTT
j_gene: TRBJ2-1; d_gene: TRBD2; v_gene: TRBV5-5; abundance: NA; CDR3aa: CASSFVAGPPGDEQFF; CDR3nt: TGTGCCAGCAGCTTTGTAGCGGGGCCCCCTGGGGATGAGCAGTTCTTC
j_gene: TRBJ2-2; d_gene: NA; v_gene: TRBV19; abundance: NA; CDR3aa: CASSMPPRHRNTGELFF; CDR3nt: TGTGCCAGTAGTATGCCCCCGCGCCACCGGAACACCGGGGAGCTGTTTTTT
j_gene: TRBJ2-7; d_gene: NA; v_gene: TRBV5-4; abundance: NA; CDR3aa: CASSFRGSSYEQYF; CDR3nt: TGTGCCAGCAGCTTCAGGGGCTCCTCCTACGAGCAGTACTTC
j_gene: TRBJ2-7; d_gene: NA; v_gene: TRBV5-1; abundance: few; CDR3aa: CASSLEPSSYEQYF; CDR3nt: TGCGCCAGCAGCTTGGAACCTAGCTCCTACGAGCAGTACTTC
j_gene: TRBJ1-5; d_gene: NA; v_gene: TRBV19; abundance: NA; CDR3aa: CASSISPVSNQPQHF; CDR3nt: TGTGCCAGTAGTATATCGCCGGTTAGCAATCAGCCCCAGCATTTT
j_gene: TRBJ1-1; d_gene: NA; v_gene: TRBV11-2; abundance: NA; CDR3aa: CASSPQGYTEAFF; CDR3nt: TGTGCCAGCAGCCCCCAGGGTTATACTGAAGCTTTCTTT
j_gene: TRBJ1-5; d_gene: NA; v_gene: TRBV7-9; abundance: NA; CDR3aa: CASSWGRHTGRSQPQHF; CDR3nt: TGTGCCAGCAGCTGGGGAAGGCATACAGGGCGCAGTCAGCCCCAGCATTTT
j_gene: TRBJ2-3; d_gene: NA; v_gene: TRBV3-1/TRBV3-2; abundance: NA; CDR3aa: CASGTQLASTDTQYF; CDR3nt: TGTGCCAGCGGAACTCAGCTAGCAAGCACAGATACGCAGTATTTT
j_gene: TRBJ1-2; d_gene: NA; v_gene: TRBV27; abundance: few; CDR3aa: CASSLSGRADYGYTF; CDR3nt: TGTGCCAGCAGTTTATCAGGACGAGCGGACTATGGCTACACCTTC
j_gene: TRBJ1-6; d_gene: TRBD1; v_gene: TRBV28; abundance: NA; CDR3aa: CASSFLGQGKSSPLHF; CDR3nt: TGTGCCAGCAGTTTCCTCGGACAGGGGAAGAGTTCACCCCTCCACTTT
j_gene: TRBJ1-2; d_gene: TRBD1; v_gene: TRBV27; abundance: NA; CDR3aa: CASSLTGGYGYTF; CDR3nt: TGTGCCAGCAGTTTAACAGGGGGCTATGGCTACACCTTC
j_gene: TRBJ2-7; d_gene: TRBD2; v_gene: TRBV7-9; abundance: NA; CDR3aa: CASSPTSGSEYEQYF; CDR3nt: TGTGCCAGCAGTCCCACTAGCGGGAGCGAATACGAGCAGTACTTC
j_gene: TRBJ2-7; d_gene: TRBD1; v_gene: TRBV6-5; abundance: NA; CDR3aa: CASSYTPGGSYEQYF; CDR3nt: TGTGCCAGCAGTTACACACCAGGGGGCTCCTACGAGCAGTACTTC
j_gene: TRBJ1-5; d_gene: TRBD1; v_gene: TRBV6-4; abundance: NA; CDR3aa: CASSPSRGQVQPQHF; CDR3nt: TGTGCCAGCAGTCCCTCCAGGGGGCAGGTTCAGCCCCAGCATTTT
j_gene: TRBJ1-2; d_gene: TRBD1; v_gene: TRBV6-5; abundance: NA; CDR3aa: CASTPTQGDGYTF; CDR3nt: TGTGCCAGCACCCCCACCCAGGGGGATGGCTACACCTTC
j_gene: TRBJ2-7; d_gene: TRBD2; v_gene: TRBV7-2; abundance: NA; CDR3aa: CASSFLTSVHEQYF; CDR3nt: TGTGCCAGCAGCTTCCTGACTAGCGTACACGAGCAGTACTTC
j_gene: TRBJ1-1; d_gene: NA; v_gene: TRBV27; abundance: NA; CDR3aa: CASRSQVTSAEAFF; CDR3nt: TGTGCCAGCAGATCTCAGGTCACTAGCGCTGAAGCTTTCTTT
j_gene: TRBJ1-5; d_gene: NA; v_gene: TRBV20-1; abundance: once; CDR3aa: CSAPMGGAQHF; CDR3nt: TGCAGTGCCCCTATGGGGGGGGCCCAGCATTTT
j_gene: TRBJ2-7; d_gene: NA; v_gene: TRBV5-1; abundance: NA; CDR3aa: CASSLHLATYEQYF; CDR3nt: TGCGCCAGCAGCTTGCACCTAGCCACCTACGAGCAGTACTTC
j_gene: TRBJ2-7; d_gene: TRBD1; v_gene: TRBV5-1; abundance: NA; CDR3aa: CASSLQGALYEQYF; CDR3nt: TGCGCCAGCAGCTTGCAGGGGGCGCTTTACGAGCAGTACTTC
j_gene: TRBJ1-3; d_gene: NA; v_gene: TRBV7-8; abundance: NA; CDR3aa: CASSLRVGVGVTGNTIYF; CDR3nt: TGTGCCAGCAGCCTTAGGGTAGGGGTAGGGGTCACTGGAAACACCATATATTTT
j_gene: TRBJ1-2; d_gene: NA; v_gene: TRBV30; abundance: NA; CDR3aa: CAWSEGKNYGYTF; CDR3nt: TGTGCCTGGAGTGAGGGGAAGAACTATGGCTACACCTTC